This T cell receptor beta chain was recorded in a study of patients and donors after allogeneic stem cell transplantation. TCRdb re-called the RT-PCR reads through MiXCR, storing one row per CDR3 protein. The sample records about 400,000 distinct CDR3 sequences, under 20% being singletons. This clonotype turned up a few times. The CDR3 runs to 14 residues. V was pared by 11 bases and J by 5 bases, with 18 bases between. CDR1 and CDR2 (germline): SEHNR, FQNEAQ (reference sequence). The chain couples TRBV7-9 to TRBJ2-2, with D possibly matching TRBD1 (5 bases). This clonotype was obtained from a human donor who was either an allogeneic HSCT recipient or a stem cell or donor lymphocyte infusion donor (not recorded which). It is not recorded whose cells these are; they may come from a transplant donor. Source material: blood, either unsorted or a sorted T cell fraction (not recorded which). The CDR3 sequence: CAAKGERPTGELFF. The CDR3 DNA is TGTGCCGCGAAAGGGGAAAGGCCGACCGGGGAGCTGTTTTTT. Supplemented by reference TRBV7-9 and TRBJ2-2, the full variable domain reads DTGVSQNPRHKITKRGQNVTFRCDPISEHNRLYWYRQTLGQGPEFLTYFQNEAQLEKSRLLSDRFSAERPKGSFSTLEIQRTEQGDSAMYLCAAKGERPTGELFFGEGSRLTVL.